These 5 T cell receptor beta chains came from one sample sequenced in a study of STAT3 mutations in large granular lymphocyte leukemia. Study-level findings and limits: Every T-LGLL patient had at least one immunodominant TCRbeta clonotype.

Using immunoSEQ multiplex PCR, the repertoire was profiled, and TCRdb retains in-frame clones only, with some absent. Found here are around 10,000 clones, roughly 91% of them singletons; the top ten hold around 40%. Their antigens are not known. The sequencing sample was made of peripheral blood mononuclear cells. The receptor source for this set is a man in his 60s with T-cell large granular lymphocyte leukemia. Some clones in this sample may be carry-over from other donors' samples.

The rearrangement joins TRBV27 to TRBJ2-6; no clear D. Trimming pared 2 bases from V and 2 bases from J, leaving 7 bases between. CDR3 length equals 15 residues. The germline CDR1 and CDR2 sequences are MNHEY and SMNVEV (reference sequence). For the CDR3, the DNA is TGTGCCAGCAGTTTACAGGAACCTGGGGCCAACGTCCTGACTTTC. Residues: CASSLQEPGANVLTF.

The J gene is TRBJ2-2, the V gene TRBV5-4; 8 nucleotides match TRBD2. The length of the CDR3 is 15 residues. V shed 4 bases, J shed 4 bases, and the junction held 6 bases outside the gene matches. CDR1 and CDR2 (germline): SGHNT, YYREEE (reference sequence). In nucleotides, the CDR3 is TGTGCCAGCAGCAAAGAAGCGGGAGCCACCGGGGAGCTGTTTTTT. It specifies CASSKEAGATGELFF.

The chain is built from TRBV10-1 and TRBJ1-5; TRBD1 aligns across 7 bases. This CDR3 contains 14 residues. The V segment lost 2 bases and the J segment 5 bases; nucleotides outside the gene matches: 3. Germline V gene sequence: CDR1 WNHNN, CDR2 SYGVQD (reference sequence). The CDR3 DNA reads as TGCGCCAGCAGTGAGGGACAGGAATATCAGCCCCAGCATTTT. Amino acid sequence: CASSEGQEYQPQHF.

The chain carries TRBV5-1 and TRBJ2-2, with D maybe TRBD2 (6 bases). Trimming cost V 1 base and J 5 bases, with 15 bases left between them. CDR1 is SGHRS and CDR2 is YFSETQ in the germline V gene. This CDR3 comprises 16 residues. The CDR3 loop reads CASSLRQDGGTGELFF. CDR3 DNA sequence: TGCGCCAGCAGCTTGCGGCAGGACGGGGGTACCGGGGAGCTGTTTTTT.

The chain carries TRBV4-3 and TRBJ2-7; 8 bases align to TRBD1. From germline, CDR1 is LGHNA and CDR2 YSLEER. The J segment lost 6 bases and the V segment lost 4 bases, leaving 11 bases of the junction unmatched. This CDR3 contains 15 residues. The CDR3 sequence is CASSPGGAPPTEQYF. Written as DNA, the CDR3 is TGCGCCAGCAGCCCAGGGGGCGCCCCCCCAACCGAGCAGTACTTC.